The 21 T cell receptor beta chains below were found in one sample sequenced in a study of T cell responses to AZD1222 COVID-19 vaccine. Only in-frame clones appear in the TCRdb table, and some are missing; sequencing was by immunoSEQ multiplex PCR. This table holds approximately 60,000 clones, approximately 83% found once. Sequenced material: peripheral blood, taken on day 0 of AZD1222 vaccination. Receptors originate from an adult in good health.

This clone was seen a handful of times. This rearrangement joins TRBV24-1 to TRBJ2-1; 8 positions agree with TRBD2. The germline V gene has CDR1 KGHDR and CDR2 SFDVKD. V trimming: 9 bases; J trimming: 0 bases; junction bases outside the gene matches: 3. This CDR3 has 14 amino acids. The CDR3 reads CATQAGDSYNEQFF. DNA for the CDR3: TGTGCCACCCAAGCGGGGGACTCCTACAATGAGCAGTTCTTC.

The CDR3: CASSPRTAQETQYF. Here the CDR3 DNA reads TGTGCCAGCAGCCCTAGGACCGCCCAAGAGACCCAGTACTTC. This chain links TRBV7-2 with TRBJ2-5; no definite D call. V was cut by 5 bases and J by 1 base, with 11 bases left in between. The CDR3 extends over 14 amino acids. Per the germline V gene, CDR1 is SGHTA and CDR2 is FQGNSA.

The V call is TRBV16, the J call TRBJ2-4, with 8 bases matching TRBD1. The CDR3 is 16 amino acids. Germline lookup yields CDR1 KGHSY and CDR2 FQNENV. The junction had 4 bases not matched to a gene; V was cut back by 2 bases and J by 1 base. CDR3 in DNA: TGTGCCAGCAGCCAAGGACAGGGTTTGGCCAAAAACATTCAGTACTTC. This translates into CASSQGQGLAKNIQYF.

Comments on this clone: The junction differs from germline at one of its ends, possibly a read error. This chain links TRBV10-1 with TRBJ1-1, with D uncertain. Germline V gene data show CDR1 as WNHNN and CDR2 as SYGVQD (reference sequence). The CDR3 contains 16 residues. CDR3 sequence reads: CASSEPDTELKTEAFF. The CDR3, as DNA: TGCGCCAGCAGTGAGCCCGACACCGAACTGAAAACTGAAGCTTTCTTT.

The chain joins TRBV7-2 to TRBJ2-2; D could derive from TRBD1 or TRBD2 (7 bases each). Trimming removed 5 bases from V and 5 bases from J, with 12 bases in between. The CDR3 has 14 amino acids. Germline CDR1 is SGHTA and CDR2 is FQGNSA. The CDR3 sequence: CASSPRGGTGELFF. In DNA, the CDR3 is TGTGCCAGCAGCCCCAGGGGGGGGACCGGGGAGCTGTTTTTT.

The V and J genes are TRBV7-9 and TRBJ1-5; D perhaps matches TRBD1 (6 bases). V lost 4 bases and J lost 6, with 16 bases in between. This CDR3 contains 15 residues. The V gene's germline CDR1 is SEHNR and CDR2 FQNEAQ (reference sequence). The CDR3: CASSSGTSPSQPQHF. The DNA for the CDR3 is TGTGCCAGCAGCTCCGGGACAAGCCCCAGTCAGCCCCAGCATTTT.

This sequence joins TRBV5-1 and TRBJ1-1; D remains ambiguous. This CDR3 contains 13 residues. Trimming took 1 base from V and 2 from J, leaving 6 bases between them. Per germline, CDR1 SGHRS and CDR2 YFSETQ. DNA of the CDR3: TGCGCCAGCAGCTTGCGAGTAAACACTGAAGCTTTCTTT. Protein product: CASSLRVNTEAFF.

The chain uses TRBV4-1 and TRBJ1-1; 8 positions match TRBD1. Germline lookup yields CDR1 MGHRA and CDR2 YSYEKL. CDR3 length: 16 amino acids. The V and J ends lost 4 bases and 1 base, in that order; junction bases with no gene match: 8. CDR3 protein: CASSPGTGETNTEAFF. The CDR3 DNA sequence: TGCGCCAGCAGCCCAGGGACAGGTGAAACGAACACTGAAGCTTTCTTT.

The chain is built from TRBV3-1 (or the pseudogene TRBV3-2) and TRBJ2-1, with 7 positions matching TRBD2. The CDR3 extends over 14 amino acids. V was pared by 4 bases and J by 8 bases, with 8 bases of the junction left unmatched. Germline lookup yields CDR1 LGHDT and CDR2 YNNKEL (reference sequence). The CDR3 DNA follows: TGTGCCAGCAGCCGTGGACTAGAACTTGATGAGCAGTTCTTC. Translated, it gives CASSRGLELDEQFF.

DNA of the CDR3: TGTGCCAGCAGCGCGACAGGGGGTAGCTATGGCTACACCTTC. Translating it yields CASSATGGSYGYTF. The genes are TRBV9 and TRBJ1-2; 9 positions match TRBD1. In germline, CDR1 is SGDLS, CDR2 YYNGEE. The V gene end was trimmed by 3 bases and the J gene end by 4 bases; junction bases not matched to a gene: 4. CDR3 length: 14 amino acids.

The chain joins TRBV9 to TRBJ2-2; perhaps TRBD2 as D (5 bases). The length of the CDR3 is 16 residues. Trimming removed 4 bases from V and 3 bases from J, with 16 bases in between. Germline CDR1 is SGDLS and CDR2 is YYNGEE. The CDR3, as DNA: TGTGCCAGCAGCCCAGGACTGAACGCGGACACCGGGGAGCTGTTTTTT. This encodes CASSPGLNADTGELFF.

The rearrangement links TRBV7-9 to TRBJ1-1; 7 nucleotides match TRBD1. The length of the CDR3 is 14 residues. The trim removed 3 bases at V and 3 bases at J, leaving 4 bases unmatched. CDR1 is SEHNR, CDR2 FQNEAQ, per germline (reference sequence). The DNA of the CDR3 is TGTGCCAGCAGCTTCTCGCAGGGGGACACTGAAGCTTTCTTT. Its translation: CASSFSQGDTEAFF.

CDR3 bases: TGTGCCAGCAGTCTTCCTGAGACAGTATACGAGCAGTACTTC. This encodes CASSLPETVYEQYF. The chain combines TRBV28 with TRBJ2-7, with D perhaps matching TRBD1 (5 bases). Trimming left V 5 bases short and J 4 bases short, with 15 bases between. Germline V gives CDR1 MDHEN, CDR2 SYDVKM. The CDR3 consists of 14 residues.

A few counts support this clone. The rearrangement joins TRBV5-4 to TRBJ2-5, with D uncertain. Deletions cut 6 bases from V and 0 bases from J, with 12 bases between. The CDR3 covers 14 residues. The germline gives CDR1 SGHNT, CDR2 YYREEE (reference sequence). CDR3 coding DNA: TGTGCCAGCAACCTACAGACAAACCAAGAGACCCAGTACTTC. Residues: CASNLQTNQETQYF.

This chain uses TRBV18 with TRBJ2-7, with 12 bases lining up with TRBD1. The CDR3 loop spans 16 amino acids. CDR1 and CDR2 (germline): KGHSH, LQKENI. The V segment lost 3 bases and the J segment 6 bases; nucleotides outside the gene matches: 9. CDR3 DNA sequence: TGTGCCAGCTCACCGGGTACGGGACAGGGGGCTGGCGAGCAGTACTTC. Translation gives CASSPGTGQGAGEQYF.

The rearrangement links TRBV2 to TRBJ2-5; 8 bases are a match to TRBD2. Per the germline V gene, CDR1 is SNHLY and CDR2 is FYNNEI. The CDR3 spans 14 residues. J gave up 1 base and V 6 bases, and 4 bases lay outside the gene matches. The CDR3 sequence is CASRPGTSQETQYF. CDR3 sequence (DNA): TGTGCCAGCAGACCCGGGACTAGCCAAGAGACCCAGTACTTC.

The rearrangement uses TRBV2 and TRBJ2-7; TRBD1 agrees at 8 bases. The J segment lost 3 bases and the V segment lost 7 bases, leaving 8 bases of the junction unmatched. The CDR3 totals 14 residues. Germline V gene data show CDR1 as SNHLY and CDR2 as FYNNEI. DNA for the CDR3: TGTGCCAGCACCCTGGACAGGGCCTTCTACGAGCAGTACTTC. Protein sequence: CASTLDRAFYEQYF.

The V gene is TRBV6-2 or TRBV6-3, the J gene TRBJ1-1; no clear D gene. CDR1 MNHEY and CDR2 SVGEGT come from the germline V gene. V lost 0 bases and J lost 1, with 9 bases in between. The CDR3 totals 15 residues. CDR3 sequence reads: CASSYSLASNTEAFF. CDR3 bases: TGTGCCAGCAGTTACTCCTTAGCCTCGAACACTGAAGCTTTCTTT.

CDR3 nucleotides: TGTGCCAGCAGCTTAAACCAGGGGCAACAAGAGACCCAGTACTTC. Its protein product is CASSLNQGQQETQYF. The J gene is TRBJ2-5, the V gene TRBV7-2; a weak D match, TRBD1 (6 bases). CDR1 is SGHTA, CDR2 FQGNSA, per germline. Trimming shortened V by 2 bases and J by 2 bases, and 12 bases separated the two germline ends. CDR3 length: 15 amino acids. Supplemented by reference TRBV7-2 and TRBJ2-5, the full variable domain reads GAGVSQSPSNKVTEKGKDVELRCDPISGHTALYWYRQSLGQGLEFLIYFQGNSAPDKSGLPSDRFSAERTGGSVSTLTIQRTQQEDSAVYLCASSLNQGQQETQYFGPGTRLLVL.

This chain connects TRBV19 to TRBJ1-1; D might be TRBD1 (6 bases). The CDR3 is 14 residues long. V was clipped by 3 bases and J by 1 base, with 9 bases between them. The germline gives CDR1 LNHDA, CDR2 SQIVND (reference sequence). CDR3 residues: CASSIGGKNTEAFF. The CDR3 DNA sequence: TGTGCCAGTAGTATTGGGGGCAAGAACACTGAAGCTTTCTTT.

The chain uses TRBV12-3 or TRBV12-4 and TRBJ2-3; D call uncertain. Trimming shortened V by 5 bases and J by 9 bases, and 15 bases separated the two germline ends. CDR3 size: 13 residues. The CDR3 DNA reads TGTGCCAGCAGTCCCTTTATAGAAGGGACGCAGTATTTT. Translating it yields CASSPFIEGTQYF.